This TCR beta chain is drawn from a study of blood T cell repertoires in COVID-19. Study context: PBMCs, B-cell-depleted T cells, or T cells provided the cDNA or gDNA that made up the material.

The data were produced by immunoSEQ multiplex PCR, yet TCRdb's version contains in-frame clones alone and is incomplete. This table holds about 280,000 clones, around nine tenths found once. The sequencing input was peripheral blood. The TCR was taken from a man aged 40-49 years with active or convalescent COVID-19.

As DNA, the CDR3 is TGTGCCAGCAGCTACAAACTAATCAGGGGCACCGGGGAGCTGTTTTTT. This sequence encodes CASSYKLIRGTGELFF. The chain employs TRBV5-4 and TRBJ2-2; maybe TRBD1 (6 bases). V lost 3 bases, J lost 4 bases, and 16 bases lay in between. Germline V CDR1 and CDR2: SGHNT, YYREEE (reference sequence). This CDR3 region has 16 residues.